One and the same sample provided the 7 T cell receptor beta chains below, sequenced in a study of PD-1 blockade in mismatch repair-deficient tumors. Sequenced by immunoSEQ multiplex PCR; TCRdb stores in-frame clones only, minus some. The sample consists of about 79,000 clones, roughly 80% of them appearing once. The sample in question was peripheral blood, obtained 44 weeks after starting pembrolizumab. The receptors stem from an adult with mismatch repair-deficient cancer.

The chain recombines TRBV5-1 with TRBJ2-7; no definite D call. The germline V gene encodes CDR1 SGHRS and CDR2 YFSETQ. V was shortened by 0 bases and J by 0 bases, with 4 bases between the two germline ends. This CDR3 spans 13 amino acids. This CDR3 reads CASSLELSYEQYF. In DNA, the CDR3 is TGCGCCAGCAGCTTGGAACTCTCCTACGAGCAGTACTTC.

This rearrangement joins TRBV6-1 to TRBJ1-2, with D maybe TRBD1 (6 bases). Trimming removed 10 bases at V and 2 bases at J, with 14 bases between. This CDR3 is built from 13 residues. The V gene's germline CDR1 is MNHNS and CDR2 SASEGT. The DNA for the CDR3 is TGTGCCACCCACACTGGACAGAACTATGGCTACACCTTC. Translating gives CATHTGQNYGYTF.

The chain couples TRBV10-3 to TRBJ2-5, with D hard to call. The CDR3 spans 13 residues. The V end lost 2 bases, the J end lost 9 bases, and 13 bases lay between the germline ends. CDR1 is ENHRY, CDR2 SYGVKD, per germline. The CDR3 DNA reads TGTGCCATCAGTGAGGGGCGTCCTGAGCCCCAGTACTTC. Its protein is CAISEGRPEPQYF.

This CDR3 reads CASSFTDEKLFF. The CDR3 bases are TGTGCCAGCAGCTTCACTGATGAAAAACTGTTTTTT. The J gene is TRBJ1-4, the V gene TRBV7-9; D is ambiguous. Germline loops: CDR1 SEHNR, CDR2 FQNEAQ (reference sequence). The CDR3 is 12 amino acids. Trimming removed 3 bases at V and 6 bases at J, with 5 bases between. Based on the CDR3 plus reference TRBV7-9 and TRBJ1-4, the full variable domain is DTGVSQNPRHKITKRGQNVTFRCDPISEHNRLYWYRQTLGQGPEFLTYFQNEAQLEKSRLLSDRFSAERPKGSFSTLEIQRTEQGDSAMYLCASSFTDEKLFFGSGTQLSVL.

This rearrangement joins TRBV5-5 to TRBJ2-7; 16 bases are shared with TRBD2. V dropped 4 bases and J dropped 0; count of bases not matched to a gene: 10. This CDR3 spans 19 amino acids. CDR1 and CDR2 (germline): SGHKS, YYEKEE (reference sequence). CDR3 nucleotides: TGTGCCAGCAGCCCGATTGGGACTAGCGGGAGGGCCGTCTCCTACGAGCAGTACTTC. Its translation is CASSPIGTSGRAVSYEQYF. The full variable domain, its missing parts supplied by reference TRBV5-5 and TRBJ2-7, is DAGVTQSPTHLIKTRGQQVTLRCSPISGHKSVSWYQQVLGQGPQFIFQYYEKEERGRGNFPDRFSARQFPNYSSELNVNALLLGDSALYLCASSPIGTSGRAVSYEQYFGPGTRLTVT.

The CDR3 is CASHRLNTEAFF. The CDR3 region has the DNA TGTGCCAGCCACAGACTGAACACTGAAGCTTTCTTT. The chain has TRBV6-6 and TRBJ1-1; D not certain. Trimming left V 8 bases short and J 0 bases short, with 7 bases between. Germline lookup yields CDR1 MNHNY and CDR2 SVGAGI (reference sequence). The CDR3 totals 12 residues.

The chain joins TRBV5-1 to TRBJ1-3; TRBD1 might be the D (6 bases). The V gene's germline CDR1 is SGHRS and CDR2 YFSETQ. The CDR3 has 14 residues. Trimming removed 4 bases from V and 2 bases from J, with 10 bases in between. DNA for the CDR3: TGCGCCAGCAGCCCGACAGGACCTGGAAACACCATATATTTT. Residues: CASSPTGPGNTIYF.